What follows are 30 T cell receptor beta chains derived from one specimen sequenced in a study of beta chain features in type 1 diabetes. Investigators reverse transcribed all isolated RNA, so they sequenced expressed TCRB transcripts. Clones were read by immunoSEQ multiplex PCR, and TCRdb kept only the in-frame ones, dropping some. The table shows 130,000 to 150,000 clones, with 9.2% occurring only once. The sample taken for sequencing was central memory CD4+ T cells from blood. The receptors were sampled from a young man in good health.

In this sample, this clone turned up once. Other DNA sequences of this sample code for an identical CDR3. The genes are TRBV7-9 and TRBJ1-3; 7 bases match TRBD1. Germline-derived CDR1 and CDR2 are SEHNR and FQNEAQ (reference sequence). Germline trimming cut 0 bases from V and 3 bases from J; bases unmatched to any gene: 2. The CDR3 totals 15 residues. The CDR3 is CASSLAGGSGNTIYF. The CDR3 DNA follows: TGTGCCAGCAGCTTAGCAGGGGGCAGTGGAAACACCATATATTTT. The full variable domain, its missing parts supplied by reference TRBV7-9 and TRBJ1-3, is DTGVSQNPRHKITKRGQNVTFRCDPISEHNRLYWYRQTLGQGPEFLTYFQNEAQLEKSRLLSDRFSAERPKGSFSTLEIQRTEQGDSAMYLCASSLAGGSGNTIYFGEGSWLTVV.

This clone showed up just a few times. J is TRBJ1-6 and V is TRBV28, with D perhaps matching TRBD1 (6 bases). This CDR3 region has 15 residues. Germline lookup yields CDR1 MDHEN and CDR2 SYDVKM. Trimming removed 6 bases from V and 6 bases from J, with 15 bases in between. The CDR3 DNA reads TGTGCCAGCAGAGTAACGGGCAGGGGTAATTCACCCCTCCACTTT. Amino acids: CASRVTGRGNSPLHF.

This clone was seen more than once but under ten times. V and J are TRBV6-6 and TRBJ2-3, with 7 bases matching TRBD2. Germline V gene sequence: CDR1 MNHNY, CDR2 SVGAGI (reference sequence). This CDR3 spans 14 amino acids. CDR3 region: CGTSGGPGGDTQYF. CDR3 nucleotide sequence: TGTGGTACCAGCGGAGGGCCGGGGGGAGATACGCAGTATTTT.

In its sample, this clone was seen a few times. This rearrangement joins TRBV5-6 to TRBJ1-6; D gene unclear. Trimming removed 0 bases from V and 6 bases from J, with 10 bases in between. CDR1 and CDR2 (germline): SGHDT, YYEEEE. The CDR3 has 15 amino acids. The CDR3 here is CASSLERLGNSPLHF. The CDR3 DNA reads TGTGCCAGCAGCTTGGAGCGACTGGGTAATTCACCCCTCCACTTT.

This clone occurred a few times. The chain employs TRBV29-1 and TRBJ1-1; a possible D gene is TRBD1 (5 bases). The CDR3 runs to 14 residues. Per the germline V gene, CDR1 is SQVTM and CDR2 is ANQGSEA. Trimming cost V 0 bases and J 1 base, with 9 bases left between them. The CDR3 coding sequence is TGCAGCGTTGAAGATCTGGACACGAACACTGAAGCTTTCTTT. The encoded protein is CSVEDLDTNTEAFF.

This chain connects TRBV25-1 to TRBJ1-2; 9 nucleotides match TRBD1. J lost 3 bases, V lost 1 base, and 9 bases had no gene match. Per the germline V gene, CDR1 is MGHDK and CDR2 is SYGVNS. This CDR3 is built from 17 residues. CDR3 sequence reads: CASSEWGATGGDYGYTF. The CDR3 DNA sequence: TGTGCCAGCAGTGAATGGGGCGCCACAGGGGGCGACTATGGCTACACCTTC.

This clone has more than one count but fewer than ten. The chain uses TRBV5-1 and TRBJ2-7; 7 nucleotides agree with TRBD1. Trimming at V came to 6 bases and at J to 6 bases, leaving 15 bases not matched to a gene. From germline, CDR1 is SGHRS and CDR2 YFSETQ. The CDR3 covers 15 residues. The CDR3 sequence is CASNSHDREDSEQYF. CDR3 DNA sequence: TGCGCCAGCAATTCTCACGACAGGGAAGATTCCGAGCAGTACTTC.

This clone appeared a few times. V gene TRBV7-2 combines with J gene TRBJ1-2; 9 bases match TRBD1. V was pared by 5 bases and J by 4 bases, with 5 bases of the junction left unmatched. The CDR3 totals 14 residues. Germline V gene sequence: CDR1 SGHTA, CDR2 FQGNSA. In nucleotides, the CDR3 is TGTGCCAGCAGCGCAAAGGGACAGGGCTATGGCTACACCTTC. It yields the protein CASSAKGQGYGYTF.

There are a few counts of this clone. The V and J genes are TRBV19 and TRBJ2-1; 8 nucleotides line up with TRBD2. The J segment lost 8 bases and the V segment lost 3 bases, leaving 9 bases of the junction unmatched. The CDR3 spans 15 residues. Germline V CDR1 and CDR2: LNHDA, SQIVND (reference sequence). This CDR3 is CASSIRLAGGYEQFF. In DNA, the CDR3 is TGTGCCAGTAGTATTCGTCTAGCGGGCGGGTATGAGCAGTTCTTC. The full variable domain, in which reference TRBV19 and TRBJ2-1 provide the parts outside the CDR3, is DGGITQSPKYLFRKEGQNVTLSCEQNLNHDAMYWYRQDPGQGLRLIYYSQIVNDFQKGDIAEGYSVSREKKESFPLTVTSAQKNPTAFYLCASSIRLAGGYEQFFGPGTRLTVL.

This clone was counted only a few times. CDR3 loop: CASSLGQNLGELFF. The CDR3 DNA is TGCGCCAGCAGCTTGGGGCAGAATCTCGGGGAGCTGTTTTTT. The chain employs TRBV5-1 and TRBJ2-2; D not certain. CDR1 and CDR2 (germline): SGHRS, YFSETQ. With 0 bases removed from V and 7 bases from J, the gap between germline ends came to 10 bases. This CDR3 is built from 14 residues.

This clone showed up just a few times. The rearrangement joins TRBV5-8 to TRBJ1-2, with TRBD1 as a possible D gene (6 bases). Germline assignment: CDR1 SGHTS and CDR2 YDEGEE. Deletions cut 4 bases from V and 1 base from J, with 14 bases between. CDR3 length equals 15 residues. CDR3 DNA: TGTGCCAGCAGCGCGTTAAGGGACATTAACTATGGCTACACCTTC. Amino acids: CASSALRDINYGYTF.

This sequence joins TRBV2 and TRBJ2-3; the match to TRBD2 covers 9 bases. Germline trimming cut 7 bases from V and 4 bases from J; bases unmatched to any gene: 6. Germline CDR1 and CDR2: SNHLY and FYNNEI. CDR3 length: 14 residues. In DNA form, the CDR3 reads TGTGCCAGCACATATAGCGGGGGCGCAGATACGCAGTATTTT. Translating it yields CASTYSGGADTQYF.

This chain joins TRBV11-2 and TRBJ2-5; 8 bases are shared with TRBD1. Per the germline V gene, CDR1 is SGHAT and CDR2 is FQNNGV. The V segment lost 1 base and the J segment 5 bases; nucleotides outside the gene matches: 6. The CDR3 sequence is 15 residues long. The CDR3 region is CASSLAAGGWETQYF. In DNA, the CDR3 is TGTGCCAGCAGCTTAGCCGCAGGGGGCTGGGAGACCCAGTACTTC.

V and J are TRBV7-2 and TRBJ1-1; 9 bases are shared with TRBD1. Germline CDR1 SGHTA, CDR2 FQGNSA. The CDR3 contains 14 residues. V was clipped by 5 bases and J by 4 bases; unmatched bases: 5. The CDR3 is CASSTTGGGTEAFF. CDR3 coding DNA: TGTGCCAGCAGCACCACAGGGGGCGGCACTGAAGCTTTCTTT.

This clone was counted between two and nine times. The chain couples TRBV28 to TRBJ2-5; 9 nucleotides agree with TRBD2. Germline loops: CDR1 MDHEN, CDR2 SYDVKM. V lost 8 bases to trimming and J lost 5 bases; unmatched junction nucleotides: 15. The CDR3 extends over 16 amino acids. The CDR3 DNA follows: TGTGCCAGCTCTTATCCTCGGGGTAGCGGGGGCGAGACCCAGTACTTC. Protein product: CASSYPRGSGGETQYF.

This chain links TRBV25-1 with TRBJ1-2, with 8 nucleotides matching TRBD1. This CDR3 contains 13 residues. In germline, CDR1 is MGHDK, CDR2 SYGVNS. V dropped 7 bases and J dropped 4; count of bases not matched to a gene: 5. The CDR3 protein is CASKQGVGYGYTF. In DNA form, the CDR3 reads TGTGCCAGCAAACAGGGGGTTGGCTATGGCTACACCTTC.

This chain connects TRBV11-1 to TRBJ2-3, with 12 bases matching TRBD2. There are 15 residues in the CDR3. Germline V gives CDR1 SGHAT, CDR2 FQDESV (reference sequence). V trimming: 6 bases; J trimming: 2 bases; junction bases outside the gene matches: 3. For the CDR3, the DNA is TGTGCCAGCAGAACTAGCGGGGGGTTCACAGATACGCAGTATTTT. Encoded protein: CASRTSGGFTDTQYF.

The chain joins TRBV29-1 to TRBJ2-5; a weak D match, TRBD2 (5 bases). The germline gives CDR1 SQVTM, CDR2 ANQGSEA. The V end lost 4 bases, the J end lost 1 base, and 10 bases lay between the germline ends. The CDR3 is 13 residues long. The DNA for the CDR3 is TGCAGCGTTGTGGGAGATAGCCAAGAGACCCAGTACTTC. Translation: CSVVGDSQETQYF.

This clone was observed at least ten times. The V call is TRBV30, the J call TRBJ1-1; TRBD1 might be the D (5 bases). The V and J ends lost 5 bases and 7 bases respectively, with 11 bases between them. CDR1 is GTSNPN and CDR2 is SVGIG in the germline V gene (reference sequence). This CDR3 is 11 amino acids long. This CDR3 reads CAWGGDGEAFF. CDR3 sequence (DNA): TGTGCCTGGGGCGGGGACGGTGAAGCTTTCTTT.

This chain links TRBV2 with TRBJ1-2; 7 bases match TRBD1. The CDR3 totals 15 residues. The germline gives CDR1 SNHLY, CDR2 FYNNEI. V shed 3 bases, J shed 4 bases, and the junction held 8 bases outside the gene matches. CDR3: CASSESRDSFYGYTF. CDR3 DNA sequence: TGTGCCAGCAGTGAGAGCCGGGACAGTTTCTATGGCTACACCTTC.

The V and J genes are TRBV4-3 and TRBJ1-4, with a tentative D call TRBD1 (6 bases). The germline V gene has CDR1 LGHNA and CDR2 YSLEER. V was trimmed by 2 bases and J by 0 bases, leaving 10 bases between them. This CDR3 region has 16 residues. CDR3 residues: CASSQFRTATNEKLFF. DNA for the CDR3: TGCGCCAGCAGCCAATTCCGGACAGCAACTAATGAAAAACTGTTTTTT.

This clone was seen more than once but under ten times. This chain links TRBV5-1 with TRBJ1-3, with a weak D call TRBD1 (5 bases). In germline, CDR1 is SGHRS, CDR2 YFSETQ. The CDR3 runs to 16 residues. Trimming stripped 4 bases from V and 0 bases from J, with 14 bases between. The CDR3 DNA reads as TGCGCCAGCAGCGTACCGGGGGGTCCCTCTGGAAACACCATATATTTT. It codes for CASSVPGGPSGNTIYF.

The chain is built from TRBV4-1 and TRBJ2-1, with 8 bases identical to TRBD2. The junction had 11 bases not matched to a gene; V was cut back by 2 bases and J by 8 bases. The V gene's germline CDR1 is MGHRA and CDR2 YSYEKL. The CDR3 loop spans 16 amino acids. CDR3 nucleotide sequence: TGCGCCAGCAGCCAATCCGGACTAGCATTGGAGGATGAGCAGTTCTTC. It translates to CASSQSGLALEDEQFF.

There are many counts of this clone. V and J are TRBV28 and TRBJ1-1; 9 positions agree with TRBD1. Per germline, CDR1 MDHEN and CDR2 SYDVKM. The CDR3 is made up of 14 amino acids. V trimming: 6 bases; J trimming: 4 bases; junction bases outside the gene matches: 6. The CDR3 DNA sequence: TGTGCCAGCAGGAGGGACAGGGCGACCACTGAAGCTTTCTTT. Translating gives CASRRDRATTEAFF.

The sample holds a few counts of this clone. The gene calls are TRBV5-1 and TRBJ2-7; 7 bases agree with TRBD2. Germline V gives CDR1 SGHRS, CDR2 YFSETQ. With 7 bases clipped from V and 6 bases from J, the junction kept 13 bases outside the gene matches. The CDR3 runs 14 residues. The CDR3 DNA is TGCGCCAGCGGGCAATCGGGGGGATTCACCGAGCAGTACTTC. Translation gives CASGQSGGFTEQYF.

This chain connects TRBV6-6 to TRBJ1-1, with D hard to call. The CDR3 totals 14 residues. V lost 6 bases, J lost 0 bases, and 11 bases lay in between. CDR1 is MNHNY and CDR2 is SVGAGI in the germline V gene (reference sequence). The CDR3: CASSSPPVNTEAFF. CDR3 nucleotide sequence: TGTGCCAGCAGCTCTCCCCCGGTGAACACTGAAGCTTTCTTT.

This clone was observed a single time. The chain recombines TRBV30 with TRBJ1-2; 9 nucleotides align to TRBD1. Germline trimming cut 2 bases from V and 5 bases from J; bases unmatched to any gene: 9. The CDR3 has 15 amino acids. Germline V gene data show CDR1 as GTSNPN and CDR2 as SVGIG (reference sequence). CDR3 coding DNA: TGTGCCTGGAGTCTCCCGGGACAGGGTTATTATGGCTACACCTTC. This encodes CAWSLPGQGYYGYTF.

This clone was seen a few times. The V call is TRBV20-1, the J call TRBJ2-5, with no clear D. The CDR3 has 10 residues. Germline V gene lookup returns CDR1 DFQATT and CDR2 SNEGSKA (reference sequence). Trimming shortened V by 6 bases and J by 3 bases, and 5 bases separated the two germline ends. CDR3 bases: TGCAGTGCGAGTGAAGAGACCCAGTACTTC. This codes for CSASEETQYF.

This clone was detected a few times. The chain has TRBV7-9 and TRBJ2-5; possibly TRBD1 for D (5 bases). V shed 1 base and J shed 2 bases, with 8 bases lying between them. Germline V gene lookup returns CDR1 SEHNR and CDR2 FQNEAQ (reference sequence). The CDR3 has 14 residues. The CDR3 region has the DNA TGTGCCAGCAGCTTAGGACAGAGACAAGAGACCCAGTACTTC. Its protein is CASSLGQRQETQYF.

The J gene is TRBJ2-5, the V gene TRBV11-3; 8 bases are a match to TRBD1. This CDR3 is built from 15 residues. J was trimmed by 5 bases and V by 1 base; bases with no gene match: 6. CDR1 SGHNT and CDR2 YENEEA come from the germline V gene. The CDR3 region has the DNA TGTGCCAGCAGCTTAGGGACAGGGCTCCGGGAGACCCAGTACTTC. It encodes CASSLGTGLRETQYF.